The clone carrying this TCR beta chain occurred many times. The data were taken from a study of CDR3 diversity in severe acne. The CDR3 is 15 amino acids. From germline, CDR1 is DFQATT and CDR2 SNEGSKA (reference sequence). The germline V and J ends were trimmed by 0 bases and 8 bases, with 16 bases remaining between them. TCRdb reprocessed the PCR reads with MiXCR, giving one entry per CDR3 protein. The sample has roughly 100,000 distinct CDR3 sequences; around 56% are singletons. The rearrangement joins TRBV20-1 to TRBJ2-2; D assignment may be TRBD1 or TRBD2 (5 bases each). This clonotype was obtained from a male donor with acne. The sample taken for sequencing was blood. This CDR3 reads CSARDGGPTGGELFF. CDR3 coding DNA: TGCAGTGCTAGAGATGGGGGTCCCACCGGGGGGGAGCTGTTTTTT.